Each of the 25 T cell receptor beta chains below was sequenced from the same sample in a study of Graves' ophthalmopathy and Graves' hyperthyroidism. The TCR beta CDR3 regions underwent amplification from RNA transcripts. The workflow started with a first-round RT-PCR run with HTBI primers and then moved on to a second-round multiplex PCR. TCRdb analysed the multiplex PCR reads with MiXCR anew, one entry per CDR3 protein. The sample holds about 1.2 million distinct CDR3 sequences; 36% are singletons and the top ten take around 10%. Sample: peripheral blood or thyroid tissue (not recorded which). The receptors were gathered from an adult man with Graves' hyperthyroidism.

This clonotype appeared many times. The V gene is TRBV7-2, the J gene TRBJ1-2, with D maybe TRBD1 (6 bases). Germline V lookup: CDR1 SGHTA, CDR2 FQGNSA. V lost 4 bases to trimming and J lost 7 bases, with 19 bases between them. The CDR3 is 15 residues long. CDR3 amino acids: CASSSYRDEVFGYTF. CDR3 nucleotide sequence: TGTGCCAGCAGCTCGTACAGGGATGAAGTATTTGGCTACACCTTC.

Notes on this clonotype: A much larger clone lies a single base off, so this may be a read error. V gene TRBV15 combines with J gene TRBJ1-1; D possibly corresponds to TRBD1 (5 bases). The V gene lost 5 bases and the J gene lost 3 bases, with 10 bases spanning the gap. In germline, CDR1 is LNHNV, CDR2 YYDKDF (reference sequence). CDR3 length: 13 residues. CDR3 in amino acids: CATSGIQDTEAFF. For the CDR3, the DNA is TGTGCCACCAGCGGTATACAGGACACTGAAGCTTTCTTT.

This clonotype was observed many times. The J gene is TRBJ1-6, the V gene TRBV19, with D unresolved. The CDR3 covers 15 residues. CDR1 LNHDA and CDR2 SQIVND come from the germline V gene (reference sequence). V lost 9 bases to trimming and J lost 2 bases, with 14 bases between them. The DNA for the CDR3 is TGTGCCAGCACATCGGGCAGAACCTATAATTCACCCCTCCACTTT. This encodes CASTSGRTYNSPLHF.

The chain recombines TRBV2 with TRBJ1-2; D unclear. Germline V CDR1 and CDR2: SNHLY, FYNNEI. This CDR3 region has 14 residues. V lost 8 bases, J lost 1 base, and 14 bases lay in between. CDR3 coding DNA: TGTGCCAGCGTTGTGGGGTCGGGTAACTATGGCTACACCTTC. This gives the protein CASVVGSGNYGYTF.

V and J are TRBV25-1 and TRBJ1-6; 11 positions agree with TRBD1. The CDR3 has 16 amino acids. V lost 7 bases, J lost 10 bases, and 12 bases stayed unmatched. The germline V gene has CDR1 MGHDK and CDR2 SYGVNS. The CDR3 is CASMSRDRGTESPLHF. The CDR3 DNA reads TGTGCCAGCATGAGCCGGGACAGGGGGACGGAATCACCCCTCCACTTT.

A word on this clonotype: An end of the junction differs from the germline gene, which may be a read error. The gene calls are TRBV19 and TRBJ1-3; tentatively, D is TRBD1 (5 bases). Germline loops: CDR1 LNHDA, CDR2 SQIVND (reference sequence). There are 14 residues in the CDR3. The CDR3 sequence: CAGSRTSSGNTIYF. The CDR3 bases are TGTGCCGGTAGCCGGACAAGCTCTGGAAACACCATATATTTT.

At least ten counts were recorded for this clonotype. This rearrangement joins TRBV5-6 to TRBJ1-1, with D tentatively TRBD1 (5 bases). CDR3 length: 16 residues. Between the trimmed V and J ends, which lost 0 bases and 4 bases, there was a span of 16 bases. Per the germline V gene, CDR1 is SGHDT and CDR2 is YYEEEE. This CDR3 is CASSLGSGGRSTEAFF. The CDR3 nucleotides are TGTGCCAGCAGCTTGGGCTCCGGGGGACGGAGCACTGAAGCTTTCTTT.

In this sample, this clonotype turned up many times. V is TRBV7-8 and J is TRBJ2-7, with TRBD1 matching 7 bases. Trimming cost V 3 bases and J 4 bases; bases outside gene matches: 3. This CDR3 has 13 residues. The V gene's germline CDR1 is SGHVS and CDR2 FQNEAQ. The CDR3 region has the DNA TGTGCCAGCAGCTTTGGACAGGAATACGAGCAGTACTTC. As protein: CASSFGQEYEQYF.

Comment on this clonotype: This may arise from a read error, as a much more abundant clone is one base away. The V call is TRBV12-3 or TRBV12-4, the J call TRBJ1-6, with TRBD1 identical over 10 bases. CDR3 length: 15 residues. V shed 1 base and J 14 bases; nucleotides not matched to a gene: 8. This CDR3 reads CASSLGDRGKTALHF. The DNA of the CDR3 is TGTGCCAGCAGTTTAGGGGACAGGGGAAAGACGGCCCTCCACTTT.

At least ten counts were recorded for this clonotype. The chain recombines TRBV5-6 with TRBJ2-5; D gene uncertain. Germline CDR1 and CDR2: SGHDT and YYEEEE. This CDR3 region has 13 residues. V was shortened by 0 bases and J by 3 bases, with 6 bases between the two germline ends. The CDR3 is CASSLALKETQYF. For the CDR3, the DNA is TGTGCCAGCAGCTTGGCTCTCAAAGAGACCCAGTACTTC.

On this clonotype: This clone may be a read error of a much larger clone one base away. The chain recombines TRBV9 with TRBJ1-2; D remains unclear. V was pared by 0 bases and J by 4 bases, with 16 bases between. CDR1 is SGDLS and CDR2 is YYNGEE in the germline V gene. CDR3 length equals 16 residues. CDR3: CASSVDGLPRPYGYTF. In DNA form, the CDR3 reads TGTGCCAGCAGCGTAGACGGACTACCTCGCCCCTATGGCTACACCTTC.

This clonotype was picked up many times. The chain employs TRBV7-9 and TRBJ1-5; D is unclear. Per the germline V gene, CDR1 is SEHNR and CDR2 is FQNEAQ (reference sequence). This CDR3 contains 14 residues. V dropped 3 bases and J dropped 4 bases, with 10 bases sitting between them. The CDR3: CASSFARPNQPQHF. The CDR3 DNA reads as TGTGCCAGCAGCTTCGCCAGACCGAATCAGCCCCAGCATTTT. Using reference TRBV7-9 and TRBJ1-5 for the parts outside the CDR3, the full variable domain is DTGVSQNPRHKITKRGQNVTFRCDPISEHNRLYWYRQTLGQGPEFLTYFQNEAQLEKSRLLSDRFSAERPKGSFSTLEIQRTEQGDSAMYLCASSFARPNQPQHFGDGTRLSIL.

The J gene is TRBJ1-1, the V gene TRBV5-4, with D hard to call. The CDR3 runs 12 residues. V was pared by 3 bases and J by 3 bases, with 6 bases between. CDR1 SGHNT and CDR2 YYREEE come from the germline V gene (reference sequence). The CDR3 DNA reads as TGTGCCAGCAGCTATGAACACACTGAAGCTTTCTTT. This sequence encodes CASSYEHTEAFF.

This clonotype was seen ten or more times. The chain employs TRBV6-6 and TRBJ1-1; 8 bases are shared with TRBD1. V dropped 7 bases and J dropped 1; count of bases not matched to a gene: 5. Germline CDR1 and CDR2: MNHNY and SVGAGI (reference sequence). CDR3 length equals 14 residues. The CDR3 loop is CASKQGAKNTEAFF. The CDR3 DNA reads as TGTGCCAGCAAGCAGGGGGCTAAGAACACTGAAGCTTTCTTT.

The chain employs TRBV25-1 and TRBJ1-1, with a weak D call TRBD1 (5 bases). The germline CDR1 and CDR2 sequences are MGHDK and SYGVNS. CDR3 length: 13 amino acids. The V end lost 1 base, the J end lost 11 bases, and 14 bases lay between the germline ends. CDR3 loop: CASSEFPGREAFF. The CDR3 nucleotides read TGTGCCAGCAGTGAATTCCCGGGGCGGGAGGCTTTCTTT.

This clonotype was seen ten or more times. This chain connects TRBV9 to TRBJ2-5, with 8 bases identical to TRBD2. The CDR3 consists of 13 residues. CDR1 is SGDLS, CDR2 YYNGEE, per germline. V shed 3 bases and J 5 bases; nucleotides not matched to a gene: 3. Written as DNA, the CDR3 is TGTGCCAGCAGCGGCGGGGGGCGGGAGACCCAGTACTTC. Translating it yields CASSGGGRETQYF. Full variable domain (outside the CDR3, taken from reference TRBV9 and TRBJ2-5): DSGVTQTPKHLITATGQRVTLRCSPRSGDLSVYWYQQSLDQGLQFLIQYYNGEERAKGNILERFSAQQFPDLHSELNLSSLELGDSALYFCASSGGGRETQYFGPGTRLLVL.

The CDR3 spells CASSLSTGTGNTIYF. CDR3 DNA: TGTGCCAGCAGCTTATCTACAGGCACTGGAAACACCATATATTTT. J is TRBJ1-3 and V is TRBV7-9, with a tentative D call TRBD1 (5 bases). The germline V gene encodes CDR1 SEHNR and CDR2 FQNEAQ (reference sequence). V was cut by 2 bases and J by 2 bases, with 10 bases left in between. The CDR3 has 15 amino acids.

This clonotype turned up a few times. This chain joins TRBV20-1 and TRBJ2-2; D not certain. V was trimmed by 6 bases and J by 0 bases, leaving 8 bases between them. Germline assignment: CDR1 DFQATT and CDR2 SNEGSKA (reference sequence). The CDR3 totals 13 residues. The CDR3 protein is CSAPNPNTGELFF. The DNA for the CDR3 is TGCAGTGCCCCGAATCCGAACACCGGGGAGCTGTTTTTT.

The rearrangement links TRBV7-2 to TRBJ2-7; 12 nucleotides agree with TRBD2. V lost 5 bases and J lost 7; bases outside the gene matches: 12. The CDR3 sequence is 16 residues long. Germline V gene sequence: CDR1 SGHTA, CDR2 FQGNSA. As DNA, the CDR3 is TGTGCCAGCAGCCGAGTCGCACTAGCGGGAGGCAGTGAGCAGTACTTC. Protein sequence: CASSRVALAGGSEQYF.

The chain links TRBV7-9 to TRBJ1-6; D possibly corresponds to TRBD1 (5 bases). The V and J ends lost 5 bases and 13 bases respectively, with 18 bases between them. Per germline, CDR1 SEHNR and CDR2 FQNEAQ (reference sequence). This CDR3 comprises 14 residues. Here the CDR3 DNA reads TGTGCCAGCAGCCCGGCAATAGGGGATCAGCCCCTCCACTTT. Its protein is CASSPAIGDQPLHF.

Ten or more counts support this clonotype. J is TRBJ2-5 and V is TRBV11-2; D gene ambiguous. Per germline, CDR1 SGHAT and CDR2 FQNNGV. The CDR3 runs to 13 residues. V lost 0 bases and J lost 10, with 12 bases in between. CDR3 in amino acids: CASSLEPPGDQYF. CDR3 bases: TGTGCCAGCAGCTTAGAACCCCCTGGGGACCAGTACTTC.

The chain recombines TRBV19 with TRBJ1-1; D not resolved. Between the trimmed V and J ends, which lost 7 bases and 0 bases, there was a span of 12 bases. Germline loops: CDR1 LNHDA, CDR2 SQIVND (reference sequence). This CDR3 has 14 amino acids. The CDR3, as DNA: TGTGCCAGTACCTTAAATCCCATGAACACTGAAGCTTTCTTT. It codes for CASTLNPMNTEAFF. Together with reference TRBV19 and TRBJ1-1, the CDR3 gives the full variable domain: DGGITQSPKYLFRKEGQNVTLSCEQNLNHDAMYWYRQDPGQGLRLIYYSQIVNDFQKGDIAEGYSVSREKKESFPLTVTSAQKNPTAFYLCASTLNPMNTEAFFGQGTRLTVV.

This clonotype was detected ten times or more. The chain links TRBV5-1 to TRBJ2-7, with 11 positions matching TRBD2. The germline V gene has CDR1 SGHRS and CDR2 YFSETQ. This CDR3 is built from 18 residues. V trimming: 0 bases; J trimming: 2 bases; junction bases outside the gene matches: 10. This CDR3 is CASSLATSGRTPPYEQYF. CDR3 sequence (DNA): TGCGCCAGCAGCTTGGCAACTAGCGGGAGAACTCCCCCCTACGAGCAGTACTTC.

This clonotype was found many times. The chain has TRBV7-2 and TRBJ1-2, with a possible D match to TRBD1 (6 bases). The germline CDR1 and CDR2 sequences are SGHTA and FQGNSA. V lost 4 bases, J lost 8 bases, and 11 bases lay in between. CDR3 length: 12 amino acids. The CDR3 protein is CASSSYRVGYTF. Written as DNA, the CDR3 is TGTGCCAGCAGCTCCTACAGGGTCGGCTACACCTTC.

This chain uses TRBV20-1 with TRBJ2-5; 11 bases fit TRBD2. Germline CDR1 reads DFQATT; CDR2 reads SNEGSKA (reference sequence). The CDR3 consists of 14 residues. V lost 3 bases to trimming and J lost 5 bases; unmatched junction nucleotides: 5. In DNA form, the CDR3 reads TGCAGTGCTAGGGCTAGCGGGGGGTTGGAGACCCAGTACTTC. This gives the protein CSARASGGLETQYF.